A single sample is the source of the 25 T cell receptor beta chains below, sequenced in a study of blood T cells in healthy people across ages. PCR was performed a second time for about 7 to 12 cycles using a sample-barcoded 5' primer and a J-beta primer mix. TCRdb ran MiXCR on the 5' RACE reads and lists one entry per CDR3 protein. The sample shows 1.5 million to 2 million distinct CDR3 sequences, roughly 27% of them seen only once. Sequencing input: blood. The receptors originated from a young woman in good health.

This clonotype was seen repeatedly, ten times or more. DNA of the CDR3: TGTGCCAGCAGTGAGGGGATCTACGAGCAGTACTTC. Protein sequence: CASSEGIYEQYF. This chain uses TRBV12-3 or TRBV12-4 with TRBJ2-7, with D perhaps given as TRBD1 or TRBD2 (5 bases each). The CDR3 has 12 amino acids. The ends were cut back, 5 bases at V and 3 bases at J, with 8 bases in the middle.

The rearrangement uses TRBV20-1 and TRBJ2-1; perhaps D is TRBD1 or TRBD2 (6 bases each). The germline V and J ends were trimmed by 0 bases and 7 bases, with 16 bases remaining between them. The CDR3 runs to 15 residues. CDR1 is DFQATT, CDR2 SNEGSKA, per germline (reference sequence). CDR3 sequence (DNA): TGCAGTGCTAGAGATGGGGGGCTGAGTGGTAATGAGCAGTTCTTC. Its translation is CSARDGGLSGNEQFF.

The V and J genes are TRBV27 and TRBJ2-5; D gene ambiguous. V was pared by 5 bases and J by 2 bases, with 12 bases between. The germline CDR1 and CDR2 sequences are MNHEY and SMNVEV (reference sequence). The CDR3 has 14 residues. The chain's CDR3 is CASSPYIQQETQYF. CDR3 coding DNA: TGTGCCAGCAGTCCATACATCCAGCAAGAGACCCAGTACTTC.

The CDR3 sequence: CASSGVGALYNEQYF. CDR3 coding DNA: TGTGCCAGCAGTGGGGTAGGGGCCCTCTACAATGAGCAGTACTTC. The V gene is TRBV2, the J gene TRBJ2-1, with D possibly being TRBD1 (5 bases). The J call may be incorrect, as the DNA end agrees better with TRBJ2-7. Germline CDR1 SNHLY, CDR2 FYNNEI. The CDR3 totals 15 residues.

In this sample, this clonotype turned up a few times. The V and J genes are TRBV7-9 and TRBJ2-1, with 8 bases that match TRBD2. The V gene end was trimmed by 5 bases and the J gene end by 2 bases; junction bases not matched to a gene: 20. The germline CDR1 and CDR2 sequences are SEHNR and FQNEAQ (reference sequence). The CDR3 spans 20 residues. In nucleotides, the CDR3 is TGTGCCAGCAGCCAAAACCAGGTAGCGGGAATCAGGGCTCCCTACAATGAGCAGTTCTTC. Translating gives CASSQNQVAGIRAPYNEQFF.

This clonotype was seen more than once but under ten times. This sequence joins TRBV20-1 and TRBJ2-4; D perhaps matches TRBD2 (5 bases). V lost 3 bases and J 9 bases, leaving 9 bases between the germline ends. CDR3 length: 11 residues. Germline V gene sequence: CDR1 DFQATT, CDR2 SNEGSKA (reference sequence). In nucleotides, the CDR3 is TGCAGTGCTAGCGGGAAGGGCATTCAGTACTTC. Translation gives CSASGKGIQYF.

This clonotype appeared many times. The gene calls are TRBV4-3 and TRBJ2-3, with 7 bases lining up with TRBD2. Germline CDR1 is LGHNA and CDR2 is YSLEER. The CDR3 covers 14 residues. Losses at the gene ends were 1 base for V and 6 bases for J; bases not matched to a gene: 4. In DNA form, the CDR3 reads TGCGCCAGCAGCCAAGGTGCGGGAGCGGATACGCAGTATTTT. Its translation is CASSQGAGADTQYF.

This clonotype occurred many times. The chain joins TRBV7-9 to TRBJ2-1; tentative D call: TRBD2 (6 bases). The V and J ends lost 1 base and 2 bases respectively, with 9 bases between them. This CDR3 has 15 amino acids. Germline CDR1 is SEHNR and CDR2 is FQNEAQ (reference sequence). CDR3 nucleotides: TGTGCCAGCAGCTTAGTGGGGGGACCCTACAATGAGCAGTTCTTC. Translating gives CASSLVGGPYNEQFF.

This clonotype was seen a few times. The chain recombines TRBV2 with TRBJ2-7, with 11 bases fitting TRBD2. The V and J ends lost 6 bases and 6 bases, in that order; junction bases with no gene match: 4. In germline, CDR1 is SNHLY, CDR2 FYNNEI. The CDR3 has 13 amino acids. CDR3 nucleotide sequence: TGTGCCAGCAGGCGGACTAGCGGGTCCGAGCAGTACTTC. It specifies CASRRTSGSEQYF. The full variable domain, with the rest looked up from reference TRBV2 and TRBJ2-7, is EPEVTQTPSHQVTQMGQEVILRCVPISNHLYFYWYRQILGQKVEFLVSFYNNEISEKSEIFDDQFSVERPDGSNFTLKIRSTKLEDSAMYFCASRRTSGSEQYFGPGTRLTVT.

This chain connects TRBV4-1 to TRBJ2-3; D unclear. Germline V gene sequence: CDR1 MGHRA, CDR2 YSYEKL. Trimming stripped 4 bases from V and 8 bases from J, with 10 bases between. CDR3 length: 12 residues. CDR3 loop: CASSLRLGTQYF. The CDR3 DNA is TGCGCCAGCAGCCTTCGACTGGGTACGCAGTATTTT.

The rearrangement joins TRBV5-1 to TRBJ1-1, with 8 bases aligning to TRBD1. Germline-derived CDR1 and CDR2 are SGHRS and YFSETQ. J lost 2 bases, V lost 1 base, and 4 bases had no gene match. The CDR3 extends over 15 amino acids. The CDR3 DNA follows: TGCGCCAGCAGCTTGAGGGGACAGGACAACACTGAAGCTTTCTTT. It translates to CASSLRGQDNTEAFF.

A few counts support this clonotype. The chain has TRBV20-1 and TRBJ2-5; 7 nucleotides line up with TRBD2. After removal of 6 bases from V and 2 bases from J, the junction contained 9 bases not matched to a gene. Germline V gene sequence: CDR1 DFQATT, CDR2 SNEGSKA (reference sequence). This CDR3 has 14 amino acids. CDR3 coding DNA: TGCAGTGCACCCCTTACGCGGGAGCAAGAGACCCAGTACTTC. It yields the protein CSAPLTREQETQYF.

This rearrangement joins TRBV29-1 to TRBJ1-2; possibly TRBD1 for D (5 bases). Trimming left V 4 bases short and J 4 bases short, with 13 bases between. The germline CDR1 and CDR2 sequences are SQVTM and ANQGSEA. This CDR3 has 13 amino acids. The DNA of the CDR3 is TGCAGCGTTGGGGCAGGGATGATCTATGGCTACACCTTC. Translation: CSVGAGMIYGYTF.

J is TRBJ2-7 and V is TRBV14, with TRBD1 matching over 9 bases. The CDR3 contains 14 residues. Losses at the gene ends were 5 bases for V and 7 bases for J; bases not matched to a gene: 9. Germline-derived CDR1 and CDR2 are SGHDN and FVKESK. The CDR3 DNA reads as TGTGCCAGCAGCAACGGGGACAGGGTGGATGAGCAGTACTTC. This sequence encodes CASSNGDRVDEQYF.

This clonotype was counted at least ten times. The J gene is TRBJ2-3, the V gene TRBV15; unclear D gene. Germline V gene lookup returns CDR1 LNHNV and CDR2 YYDKDF (reference sequence). The CDR3 sequence is 15 residues long. V lost 0 bases and J 5 bases, leaving 12 bases between the germline ends. CDR3 residues: CATSRDGSEGDTQYF. The CDR3 DNA reads TGTGCCACCAGCAGAGATGGGTCAGAAGGAGATACGCAGTATTTT.

V and J are TRBV5-1 and TRBJ2-5; 8 nucleotides match TRBD2. The CDR3 is 14 amino acids. The ends lost 5 bases at V and 11 bases at J; junction bases unmatched: 14. CDR1 and CDR2 (germline): SGHRS, YFSETQ. This CDR3 reads CASRDGGATNEQYF. CDR3 DNA: TGCGCCAGCAGGGACGGGGGGGCGACCAATGAGCAGTACTTC.

This chain joins TRBV12-3 or TRBV12-4 and TRBJ2-1; TRBD2 is a possible D gene (5 bases). Deletions cut 6 bases from V and 9 bases from J, with 12 bases between. The CDR3 consists of 12 residues. CDR3: CASRADSSEQFF. Here the CDR3 DNA reads TGTGCCAGCAGGGCGGACTCGTCTGAGCAGTTCTTC.

The genes are TRBV20-1 and TRBJ2-5; 7 bases align to TRBD1. The germline gives CDR1 DFQATT, CDR2 SNEGSKA (reference sequence). The CDR3 loop spans 16 amino acids. J was trimmed by 11 bases and V by 1 base; bases with no gene match: 19. DNA for the CDR3: TGCAGTGCTAGAGGTGTCTCCGGGACAGATTACAATGAGCAGTACTTC. Protein sequence: CSARGVSGTDYNEQYF.

This clonotype was observed many times. One end of the junction is discordant with germline, which a read error may explain. This chain joins TRBV5-1 and TRBJ2-5; D uncertain. The length of the CDR3 is 13 residues. The germline CDR1 and CDR2 sequences are SGHRS and YFSETQ. As DNA, the CDR3 is TGTGCCAGCAGTTTGGCAGAGCAAGAGACCCAGTACTTC. This sequence encodes CASSLAEQETQYF.

This clonotype has more than one count but fewer than ten. The V call is TRBV7-2, the J call TRBJ1-2; D may be TRBD1 (5 bases). The V gene lost 2 bases and the J gene lost 0 bases, with 7 bases spanning the gap. Germline assignment: CDR1 SGHTA and CDR2 FQGNSA. The CDR3 sequence is 14 residues long. The CDR3 here is CASSLRTPNYGYTF. In DNA form, the CDR3 reads TGTGCCAGCAGCTTAAGGACACCTAACTATGGCTACACCTTC.

As for this clonotype: Relative to the germline gene, one junction end is altered; a read error may explain this. The chain has TRBV24-1 and TRBJ2-3; D remains ambiguous. From germline, CDR1 is KGHDR and CDR2 SFDVKD. The CDR3 contains 17 residues. Here the CDR3 DNA reads TGTGCCACCAGTGATTTGAGGCACAATGACGGCACAGATACACAGTATTTT. Its translation is CATSDLRHNDGTDTQYF.

This clonotype came up many times. The V gene is TRBV12-3 or TRBV12-4, the J gene TRBJ2-7; 9 bases fit TRBD2. This CDR3 spans 16 amino acids. The V and J ends lost 9 bases and 3 bases, in that order; junction bases with no gene match: 15. Here the CDR3 reads CARKTTSGGRSYEQYF. CDR3 nucleotides: TGTGCCAGAAAAACGACCAGCGGGGGGCGAAGCTACGAGCAGTACTTC.

J is TRBJ2-5 and V is TRBV29-1, with D possibly being TRBD2 (7 bases). Between the trimmed V and J ends, which lost 1 base and 4 bases, there was a span of 19 bases. This CDR3 has 16 amino acids. Germline-derived CDR1 and CDR2 are SQVTM and ANQGSEA. In nucleotides, the CDR3 is TGCAGCGTTGAAGCTTGGGGGGGGCCGTATAGAGAGACCCAGTACTTC. Residues: CSVEAWGGPYRETQYF. The full variable domain, its missing parts supplied by reference TRBV29-1 and TRBJ2-5, is SAVISQKPSRDICQRGTSLTIQCQVDSQVTMMFWYRQQPGQSLTLIATANQGSEATYESGFVIDKFPISRPNLTFSTLTVSNMSPEDSSIYLCSVEAWGGPYRETQYFGPGTRLLVL.

As to this clonotype: The junction and the germline gene differ at one end; a read error may be behind it. The chain joins TRBV7-2 to TRBJ2-1; weak D call: TRBD2 (6 bases). This CDR3 has 13 amino acids. Germline lookup yields CDR1 SGHTA and CDR2 FQGNSA. The CDR3 reads CVSSLTSSNEQFF. Here the CDR3 DNA reads TGTGTCAGCAGCTTAACTAGCTCCAATGAGCAGTTCTTC.

This clonotype showed up many times. This chain uses TRBV7-2 with TRBJ2-7, with unresolved D. With 5 bases removed from V and 0 bases from J, the gap between germline ends came to 11 bases. CDR1 is SGHTA and CDR2 is FQGNSA in the germline V gene. This CDR3 contains 14 residues. The CDR3 region is CASSPPYTSYEQYF. CDR3 DNA sequence: TGTGCCAGCAGCCCCCCCTACACCTCCTACGAGCAGTACTTC.